Sequencing of this TCR beta chain was carried out in a study of T cell changes during pregnancy in multiple sclerosis. Profiled with immunoSEQ multiplex PCR; TCRdb holds only in-frame clones, not every one. Here the sample spans roughly 44,000 clones, around 89% being singletons. The input for sequencing was CD8+ T cells from peripheral blood mononuclear cells, taken after pregnancy. The TCR originated in a female donor in good health, enrolled as a control in a pregnancy study.

The DNA for the CDR3 is TGTGCCAGCAGGCCACTAGCGCTTAGCTCCTACGAGCAGTACTTC. It codes for CASRPLALSSYEQYF. The rearrangement links TRBV28 to TRBJ2-7, with 7 bases aligning to TRBD2. The ends lost 6 bases at V and 0 bases at J; junction bases unmatched: 8. This CDR3 contains 15 residues. CDR1 is MDHEN and CDR2 is SYDVKM in the germline V gene.